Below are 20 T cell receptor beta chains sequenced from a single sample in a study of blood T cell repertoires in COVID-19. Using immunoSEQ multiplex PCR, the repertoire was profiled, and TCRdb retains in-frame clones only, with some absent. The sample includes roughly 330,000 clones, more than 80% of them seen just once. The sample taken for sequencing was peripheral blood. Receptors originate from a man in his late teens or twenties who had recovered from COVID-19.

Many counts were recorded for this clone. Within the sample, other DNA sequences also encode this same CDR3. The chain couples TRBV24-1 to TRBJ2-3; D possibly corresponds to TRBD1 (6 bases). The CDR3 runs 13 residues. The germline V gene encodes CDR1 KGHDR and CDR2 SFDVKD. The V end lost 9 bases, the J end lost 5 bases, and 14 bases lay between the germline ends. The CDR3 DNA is TGTGCCACCTCGCACAGGGCAAAAGATACGCAGTATTTT. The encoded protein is CATSHRAKDTQYF.

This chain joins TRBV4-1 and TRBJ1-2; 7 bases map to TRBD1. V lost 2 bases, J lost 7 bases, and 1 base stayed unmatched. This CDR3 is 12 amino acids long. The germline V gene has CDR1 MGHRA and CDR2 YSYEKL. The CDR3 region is CASSQTGVGYTF. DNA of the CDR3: TGCGCCAGCAGCCAAACAGGGGTTGGCTACACCTTC.

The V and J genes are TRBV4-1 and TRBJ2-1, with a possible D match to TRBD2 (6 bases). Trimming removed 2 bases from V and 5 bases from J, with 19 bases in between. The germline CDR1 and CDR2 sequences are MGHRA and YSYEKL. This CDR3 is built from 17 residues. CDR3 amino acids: CASSQHRVAAPNNEQFF. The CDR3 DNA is TGCGCCAGCAGCCAACATAGGGTAGCGGCCCCAAACAATGAGCAGTTCTTC.

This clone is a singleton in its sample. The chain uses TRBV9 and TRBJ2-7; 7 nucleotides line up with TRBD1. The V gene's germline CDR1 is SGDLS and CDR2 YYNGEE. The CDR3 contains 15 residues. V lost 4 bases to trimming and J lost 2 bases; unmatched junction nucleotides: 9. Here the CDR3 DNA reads TGTGCCAGCAGCCAAAGGTGGGACAGCACCTACGAGCAGTACTTC. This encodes CASSQRWDSTYEQYF.

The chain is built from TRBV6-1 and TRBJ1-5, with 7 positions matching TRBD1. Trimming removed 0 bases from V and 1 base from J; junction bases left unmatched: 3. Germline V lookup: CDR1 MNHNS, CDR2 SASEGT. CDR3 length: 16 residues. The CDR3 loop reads CASSEAAGGSNQPQHF. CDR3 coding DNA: TGTGCCAGCAGTGAAGCGGCAGGGGGGAGCAATCAGCCCCAGCATTTT.

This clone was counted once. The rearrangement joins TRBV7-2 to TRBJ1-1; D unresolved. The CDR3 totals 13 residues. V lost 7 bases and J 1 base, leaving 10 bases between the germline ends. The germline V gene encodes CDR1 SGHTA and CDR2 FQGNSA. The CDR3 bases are TGTGCCAGCATGGAGTATCCGAACACTGAAGCTTTCTTT. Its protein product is CASMEYPNTEAFF. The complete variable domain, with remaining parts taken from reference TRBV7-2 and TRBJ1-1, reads GAGVSQSPSNKVTEKGKDVELRCDPISGHTALYWYRQSLGQGLEFLIYFQGNSAPDKSGLPSDRFSAERTGGSVSTLTIQRTQQEDSAVYLCASMEYPNTEAFFGQGTRLTVV.

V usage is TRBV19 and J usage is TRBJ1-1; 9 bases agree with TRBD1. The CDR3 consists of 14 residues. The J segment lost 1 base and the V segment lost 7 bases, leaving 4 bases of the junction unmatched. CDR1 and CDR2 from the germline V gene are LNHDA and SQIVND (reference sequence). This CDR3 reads CASTRDRENTEAFF. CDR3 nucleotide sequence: TGTGCCAGTACCCGGGACAGGGAGAACACTGAAGCTTTCTTT.

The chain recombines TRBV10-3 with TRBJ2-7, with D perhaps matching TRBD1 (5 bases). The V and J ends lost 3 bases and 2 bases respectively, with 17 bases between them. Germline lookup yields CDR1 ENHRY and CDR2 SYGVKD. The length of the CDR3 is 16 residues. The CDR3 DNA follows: TGTGCCATCAGTGAATTAAGGGGAATCATTGCCTACGAGCAGTACTTC. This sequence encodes CAISELRGIIAYEQYF.

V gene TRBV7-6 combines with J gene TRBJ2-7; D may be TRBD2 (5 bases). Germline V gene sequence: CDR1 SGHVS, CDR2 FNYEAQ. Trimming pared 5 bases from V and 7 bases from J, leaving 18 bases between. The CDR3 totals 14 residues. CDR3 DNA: TGTGCCAGCAGCCCCCGGGATGCGGATCGAGAGCAGTACTTC. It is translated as CASSPRDADREQYF.

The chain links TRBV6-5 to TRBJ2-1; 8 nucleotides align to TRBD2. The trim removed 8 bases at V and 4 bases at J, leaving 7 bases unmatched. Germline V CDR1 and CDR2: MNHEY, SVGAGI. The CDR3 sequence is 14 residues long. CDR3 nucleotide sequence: TGTGCCAGCGGTCTAGCGGGCGTTTACAATGAGCAGTTCTTC. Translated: CASGLAGVYNEQFF.

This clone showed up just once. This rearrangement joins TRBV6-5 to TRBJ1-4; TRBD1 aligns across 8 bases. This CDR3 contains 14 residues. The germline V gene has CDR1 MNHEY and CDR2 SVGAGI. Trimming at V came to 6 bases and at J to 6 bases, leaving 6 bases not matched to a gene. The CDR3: CASRPGQGHEKLFF. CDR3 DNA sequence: TGTGCCAGCAGGCCTGGACAGGGTCATGAAAAACTGTTTTTT.

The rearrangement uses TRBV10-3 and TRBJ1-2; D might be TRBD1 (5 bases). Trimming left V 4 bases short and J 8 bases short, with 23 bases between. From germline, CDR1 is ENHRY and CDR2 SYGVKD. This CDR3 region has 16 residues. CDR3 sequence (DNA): TGTGCCATCAGTGGGGATTTTACGGGGGGATCGGACGGCTACACCTTC. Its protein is CAISGDFTGGSDGYTF.

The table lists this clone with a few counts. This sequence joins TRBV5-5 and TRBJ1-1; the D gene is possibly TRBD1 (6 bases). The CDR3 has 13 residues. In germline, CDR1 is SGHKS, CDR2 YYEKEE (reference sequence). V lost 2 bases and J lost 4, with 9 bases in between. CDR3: CASSLQGPTEAFF. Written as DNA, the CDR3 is TGTGCCAGCAGCTTACAGGGCCCCACTGAAGCTTTCTTT.

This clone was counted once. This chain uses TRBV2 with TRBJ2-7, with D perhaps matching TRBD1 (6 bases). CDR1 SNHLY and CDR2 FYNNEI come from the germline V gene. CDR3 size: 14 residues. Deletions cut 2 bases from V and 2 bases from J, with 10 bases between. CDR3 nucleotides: TGTGCCAGCAGTGAAACAGGGACAACCTACGAGCAGTACTTC. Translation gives CASSETGTTYEQYF.

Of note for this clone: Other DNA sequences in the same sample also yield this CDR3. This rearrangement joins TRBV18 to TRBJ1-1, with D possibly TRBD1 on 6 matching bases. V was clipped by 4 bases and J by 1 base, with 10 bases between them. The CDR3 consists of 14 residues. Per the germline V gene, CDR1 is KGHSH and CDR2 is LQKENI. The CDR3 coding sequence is TGTGCCAGCTCACTCGGGACACCGAACACTGAAGCTTTCTTT. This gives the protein CASSLGTPNTEAFF.

The CDR3 DNA reads as TGTGCCAGCAGCTTACAGGGGGCCTGGTTAGAGACCCAGTACTTC. It yields the protein CASSLQGAWLETQYF. The rearrangement links TRBV5-4 to TRBJ2-5; 9 nucleotides line up with TRBD1. This CDR3 is built from 15 residues. Trimming at V came to 2 bases and at J to 4 bases, leaving 6 bases not matched to a gene. CDR1 and CDR2 (germline): SGHNT, YYREEE (reference sequence).

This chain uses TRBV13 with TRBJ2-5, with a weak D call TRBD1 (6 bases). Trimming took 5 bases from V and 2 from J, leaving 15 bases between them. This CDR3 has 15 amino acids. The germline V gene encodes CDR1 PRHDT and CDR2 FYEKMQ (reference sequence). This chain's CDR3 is CASSHRGQHQETQYF. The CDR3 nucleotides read TGTGCCAGCAGCCACAGAGGACAGCATCAAGAGACCCAGTACTTC.

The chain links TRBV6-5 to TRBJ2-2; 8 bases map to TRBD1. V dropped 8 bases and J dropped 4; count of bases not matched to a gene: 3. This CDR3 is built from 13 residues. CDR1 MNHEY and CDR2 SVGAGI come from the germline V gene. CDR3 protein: CASAGQGTGELFF. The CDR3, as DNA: TGTGCCAGCGCCGGACAGGGCACCGGGGAGCTGTTTTTT.

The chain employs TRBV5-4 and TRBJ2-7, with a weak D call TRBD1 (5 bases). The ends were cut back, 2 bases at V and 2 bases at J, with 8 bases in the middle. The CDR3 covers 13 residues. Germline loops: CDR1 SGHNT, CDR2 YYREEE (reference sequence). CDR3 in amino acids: CASSFDRTYEQYF. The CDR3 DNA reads TGTGCCAGCAGCTTCGACAGAACCTACGAGCAGTACTTC.

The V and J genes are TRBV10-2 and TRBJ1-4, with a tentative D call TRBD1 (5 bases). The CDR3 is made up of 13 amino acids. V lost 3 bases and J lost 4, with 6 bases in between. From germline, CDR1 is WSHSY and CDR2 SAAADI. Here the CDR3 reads CASSDRVNEKLFF. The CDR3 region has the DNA TGCGCCAGCAGTGACAGGGTTAATGAAAAACTGTTTTTT.